The clone carrying this TCR beta chain was recorded a few times. Germline V gene data show CDR1 as ENHRY and CDR2 as SYGVKD. Trimming pared 10 bases from V and 2 bases from J, leaving 15 bases between. This CDR3 comprises 13 residues. This entry belongs to a study of T-cell memory formation after mild COVID-19. Study background: Across donors, TCR clusters were largely donor specific.

MiXCR was run by TCRdb on the 5' RACE reads, yielding one entry per CDR3 protein. Of 300,000 to 350,000 distinct CDR3 sequences listed, around 19% were seen once; the top ten hold 21%. The sequenced sample was PBMCs or a T cell subset sorted from them (not recorded which). J is TRBJ2-7 and V is TRBV10-3; D not certain. The TCR originated in a man aged 18 to 29 who had mild COVID-19 (a few samples of this study predate the infection). Cell type and time point are not known. The CDR3 DNA sequence: TGTGCCACCCAGGTAGCAGAGGCCTACGAGCAGTACGTC. Translating gives CATQVAEAYEQYV.